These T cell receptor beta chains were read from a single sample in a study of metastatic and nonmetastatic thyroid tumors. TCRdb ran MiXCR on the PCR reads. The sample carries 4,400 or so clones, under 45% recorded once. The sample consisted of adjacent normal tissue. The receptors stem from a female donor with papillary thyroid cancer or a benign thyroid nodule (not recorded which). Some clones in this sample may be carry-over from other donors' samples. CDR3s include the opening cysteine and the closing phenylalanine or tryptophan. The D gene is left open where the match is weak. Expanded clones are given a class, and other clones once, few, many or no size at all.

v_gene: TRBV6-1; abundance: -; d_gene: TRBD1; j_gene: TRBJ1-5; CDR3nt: TGTGCCAGCAAACCTCAGACAGGGTATAGCAATCAGCCCCAGCATTTT; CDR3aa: CASKPQTGYSNQPQHF
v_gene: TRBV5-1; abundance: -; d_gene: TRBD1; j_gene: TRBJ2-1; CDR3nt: TGCGCCAGCAGCGCCGGGACAGGGGTTTACAATGAGCAGTTCTTC; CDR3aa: CASSAGTGVYNEQFF
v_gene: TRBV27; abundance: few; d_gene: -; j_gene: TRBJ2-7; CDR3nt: TGTGCCAGCAGTTTGACGACTAACTCCTACGAGCAGTACTTC; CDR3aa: CASSLTTNSYEQYF
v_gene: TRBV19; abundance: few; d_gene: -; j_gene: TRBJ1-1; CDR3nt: TGTGCCAGTAGTTCCTACCCCGACAGCACTGAAGCTTTCTTT; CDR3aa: CASSSYPDSTEAFF
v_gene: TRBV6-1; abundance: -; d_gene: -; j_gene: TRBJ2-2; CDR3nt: TGTGCCAGCAGTGAGCTAACAGTTGGCGGGGAGCTGTTTTTT; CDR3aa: CASSELTVGGELFF
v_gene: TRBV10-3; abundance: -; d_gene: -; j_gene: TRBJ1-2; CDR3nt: TGTGCCATCAGTGAGTCAACCGGGAATCCTGCCTATGGCTACACCTTC; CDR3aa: CAISESTGNPAYGYTF
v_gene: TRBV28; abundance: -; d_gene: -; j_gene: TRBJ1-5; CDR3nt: TGTGCCAGCAGTTCCCTATGGGGGAATCAGCCCCAGCATTTT; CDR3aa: CASSSLWGNQPQHF
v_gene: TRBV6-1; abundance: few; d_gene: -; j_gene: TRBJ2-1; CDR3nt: TGTGCCAGCTCCCCGGCCCCCTACACCAGTGAGCAGTTCTTC; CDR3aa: CASSPAPYTSEQFF
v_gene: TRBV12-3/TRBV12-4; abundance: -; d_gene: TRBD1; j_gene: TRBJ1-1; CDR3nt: TGTGCCAGCAGTCTCGACAGGGCCACTGAAGCTTTCTTT; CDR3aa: CASSLDRATEAFF
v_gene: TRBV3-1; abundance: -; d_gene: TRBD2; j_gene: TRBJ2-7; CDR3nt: TGTGCCAGCAGCCAACTAGCGGGAGGCTACGAGCAGTACTTC; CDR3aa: CASSQLAGGYEQYF
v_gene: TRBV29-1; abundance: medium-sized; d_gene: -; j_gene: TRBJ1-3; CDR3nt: TGCAGCGTTTGGACGGACTCTGGAAACACCATATATTTT; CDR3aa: CSVWTDSGNTIYF
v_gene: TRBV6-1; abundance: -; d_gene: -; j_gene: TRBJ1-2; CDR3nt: TGTGCCAGCAGTCGGACTGCACTGGGCTATGGCTACACCTTC; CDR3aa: CASSRTALGYGYTF
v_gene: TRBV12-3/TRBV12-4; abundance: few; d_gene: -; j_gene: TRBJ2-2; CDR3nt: TGTGCCAGCAGTCGCGAGGGGTTGGGCGGGGAGCTGTTTTTT; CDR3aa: CASSREGLGGELFF
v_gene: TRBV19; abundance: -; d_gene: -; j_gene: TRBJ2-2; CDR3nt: TGTGCCAGTACGACGTTTAGTGGGGAGCTGTTTTTT; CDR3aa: CASTTFSGELFF
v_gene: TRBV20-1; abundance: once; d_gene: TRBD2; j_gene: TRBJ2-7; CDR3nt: TGCAGTGCTAGAGACTTCAGCGGGAACTTATACGAGCAGTACTTC; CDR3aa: CSARDFSGNLYEQYF
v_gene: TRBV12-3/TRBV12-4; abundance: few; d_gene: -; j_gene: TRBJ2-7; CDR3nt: TGTGCCAGCAGTATCGGGTACGAGCAGTACTTC; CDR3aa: CASSIGYEQYF
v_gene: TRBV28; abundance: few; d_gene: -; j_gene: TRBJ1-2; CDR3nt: TGTGCCAGCAGTTTACGACCGATGAACTATGGCTACACCTTC; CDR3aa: CASSLRPMNYGYTF
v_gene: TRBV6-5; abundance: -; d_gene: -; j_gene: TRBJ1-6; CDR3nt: TGTGCCAGCAGTTACTCGATGGGGTGTTCACCCATCCACTTT; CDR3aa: CASSYSMGCSPIHF
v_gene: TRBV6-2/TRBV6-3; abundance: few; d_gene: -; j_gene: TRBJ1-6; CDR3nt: TGTGCCAGCAGTTCACGAGAAGTTTCACCCCTCCACTTT; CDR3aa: CASSSREVSPLHF
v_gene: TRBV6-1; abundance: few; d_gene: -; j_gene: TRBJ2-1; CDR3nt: TGTTCCAGCGGAGTTCAGGACAGATACTACAATGAGCAGTTCTTC; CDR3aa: CSSGVQDRYYNEQFF
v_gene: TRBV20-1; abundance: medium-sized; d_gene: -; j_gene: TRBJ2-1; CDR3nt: TGCAGTGCCAAGACAGGGCCGGGGGTCGCCTACAATGAGCAGTTCTTC; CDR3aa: CSAKTGPGVAYNEQFF
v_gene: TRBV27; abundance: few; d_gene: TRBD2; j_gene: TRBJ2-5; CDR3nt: TGTGGCAGCAGAGAGGGAGGGTCCTACCAAGAGACCAAGTACTTC; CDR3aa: CGSREGGSYQETKYF
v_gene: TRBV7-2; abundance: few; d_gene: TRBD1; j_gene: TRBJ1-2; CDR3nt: TGTGCCAGCAGCACCCCCAGGGGGAGCTACACCTTC; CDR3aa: CASSTPRGSYTF
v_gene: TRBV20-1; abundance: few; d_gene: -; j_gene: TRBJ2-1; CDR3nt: TGCAGTGCTCGCACGAGTGATACAGGGTCCGGGTTCAATGAGCAGTTCTTC; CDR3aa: CSARTSDTGSGFNEQFF
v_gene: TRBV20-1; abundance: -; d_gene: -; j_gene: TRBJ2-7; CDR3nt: TGCAGTGCTAGCCCACCCTACGAGCAGTACTTC; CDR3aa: CSASPPYEQYF
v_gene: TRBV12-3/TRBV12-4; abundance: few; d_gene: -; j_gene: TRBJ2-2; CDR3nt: TGTGCCAGCAGCCACAGATTTGCCTGGGAGCTGTTTTTT; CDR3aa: CASSHRFAWELFF
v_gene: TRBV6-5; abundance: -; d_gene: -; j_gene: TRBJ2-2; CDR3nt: TGTGCCAGCAGTTACCGCGGGGTGCGGTGGACGGTCGGCGAGCTGTTGTTT; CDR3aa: CASSYRGVRWTVGELLF
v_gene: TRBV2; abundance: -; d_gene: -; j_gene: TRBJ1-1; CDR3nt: TGTGCCAGCAGTGAACCCGGGAGTGGAAAGTGGGTAATGAACACTGAAGCTTTCTTT; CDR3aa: CASSEPGSGKWVMNTEAFF
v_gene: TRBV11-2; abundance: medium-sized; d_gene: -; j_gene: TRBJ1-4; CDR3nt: TGTGCCAGTATGGGACCCCGGTCTAATGAAAAACTGTTTTTT; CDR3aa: CASMGPRSNEKLFF
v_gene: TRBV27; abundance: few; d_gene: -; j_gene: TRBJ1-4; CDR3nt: TGTGCCAGCAGTTCAGGCAGGGGCGACGAAAAACTGTTTTTT; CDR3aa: CASSSGRGDEKLFF
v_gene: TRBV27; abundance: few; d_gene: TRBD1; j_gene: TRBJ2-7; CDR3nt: TGTGCCAGCAGTTTCAGCGGGACAGGGGTTTACGAGCAGTACTTC; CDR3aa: CASSFSGTGVYEQYF
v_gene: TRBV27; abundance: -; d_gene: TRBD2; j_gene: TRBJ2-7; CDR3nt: TGTGCCAGCAGTTTCAGCGGGGCAGGTTCCTACGAGCAGTACTTC; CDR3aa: CASSFSGAGSYEQYF
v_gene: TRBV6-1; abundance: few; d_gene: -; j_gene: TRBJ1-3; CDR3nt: TGTGCCAGCAGACCGAGCTCTGGAAACACCATATATTTT; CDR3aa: CASRPSSGNTIYF
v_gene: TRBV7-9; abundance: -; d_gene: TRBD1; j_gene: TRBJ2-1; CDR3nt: TGTGCCAGCAGCCAGACAGGGTCTAATAATGAGCAGTTCTTC; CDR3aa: CASSQTGSNNEQFF
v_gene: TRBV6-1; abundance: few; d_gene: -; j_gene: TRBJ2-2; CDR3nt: TGTGCCAGCAGTGAATTGAGGCTGCAGTACACCGGGGAGCTGTTTTTT; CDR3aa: CASSELRLQYTGELFF
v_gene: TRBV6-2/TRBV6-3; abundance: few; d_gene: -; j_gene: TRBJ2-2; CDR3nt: TGTGCCAGCAGTTACGAGGCCAGTAACACCGGGGAGCTGTTTTTT; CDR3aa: CASSYEASNTGELFF
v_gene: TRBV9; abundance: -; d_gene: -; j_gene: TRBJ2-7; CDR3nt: TGTGCCAGCAGCCGCGACCCCGACAGCTACGAGCAGTACTTC; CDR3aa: CASSRDPDSYEQYF